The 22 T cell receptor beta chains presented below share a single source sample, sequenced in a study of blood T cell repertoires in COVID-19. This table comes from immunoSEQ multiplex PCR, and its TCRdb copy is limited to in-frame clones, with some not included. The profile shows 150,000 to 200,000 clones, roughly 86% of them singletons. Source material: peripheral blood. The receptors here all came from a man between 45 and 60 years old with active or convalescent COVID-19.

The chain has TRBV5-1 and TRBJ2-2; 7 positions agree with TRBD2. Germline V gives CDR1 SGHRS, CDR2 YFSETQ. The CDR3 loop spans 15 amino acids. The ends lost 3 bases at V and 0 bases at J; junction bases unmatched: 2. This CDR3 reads CASSSLAANTGELFF. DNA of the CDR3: TGCGCCAGCAGCTCGCTAGCGGCGAACACCGGGGAGCTGTTTTTT.

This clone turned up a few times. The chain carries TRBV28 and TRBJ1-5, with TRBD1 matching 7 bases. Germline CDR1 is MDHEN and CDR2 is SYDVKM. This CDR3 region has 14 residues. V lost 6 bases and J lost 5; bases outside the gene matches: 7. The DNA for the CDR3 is TGTGCCAGCAGCCAAGGGGGCCCAGATCAGCCCCAGCATTTT. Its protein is CASSQGGPDQPQHF.

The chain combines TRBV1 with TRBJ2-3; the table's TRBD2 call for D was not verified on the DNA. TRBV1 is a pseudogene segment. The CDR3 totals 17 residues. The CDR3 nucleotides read TGCACCAGCAGCCAAGCCAAGCGGGGGGGTATCACAGATACGCAGTATTTT. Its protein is CTSSQAKRGGITDTQYF.

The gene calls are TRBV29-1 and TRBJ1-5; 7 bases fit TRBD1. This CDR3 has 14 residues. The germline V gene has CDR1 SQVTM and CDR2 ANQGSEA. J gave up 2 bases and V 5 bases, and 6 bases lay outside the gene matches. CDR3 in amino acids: CSVKTGTGNQPQHF. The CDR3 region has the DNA TGCAGCGTTAAAACCGGGACAGGCAATCAGCCCCAGCATTTT.

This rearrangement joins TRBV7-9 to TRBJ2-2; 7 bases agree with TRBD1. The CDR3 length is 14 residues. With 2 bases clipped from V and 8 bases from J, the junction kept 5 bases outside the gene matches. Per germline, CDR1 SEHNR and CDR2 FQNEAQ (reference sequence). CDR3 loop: CASSLRQGVGELFF. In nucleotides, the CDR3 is TGTGCCAGCAGCTTAAGACAGGGCGTGGGGGAGCTGTTTTTT.

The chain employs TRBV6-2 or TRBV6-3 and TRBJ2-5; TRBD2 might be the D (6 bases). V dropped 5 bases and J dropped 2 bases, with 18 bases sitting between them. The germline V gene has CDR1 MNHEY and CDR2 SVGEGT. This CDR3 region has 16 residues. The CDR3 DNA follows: TGTGCCAGCAGTGCCTACCCCGGGACTCTACAAGAGACCCAGTACTTC. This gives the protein CASSAYPGTLQETQYF.

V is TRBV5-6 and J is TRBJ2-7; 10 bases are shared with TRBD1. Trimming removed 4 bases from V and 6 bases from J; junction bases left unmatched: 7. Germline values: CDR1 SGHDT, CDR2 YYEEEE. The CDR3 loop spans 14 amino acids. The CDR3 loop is CASSALTGGGEQYF. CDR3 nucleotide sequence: TGTGCCAGCAGCGCCTTGACAGGGGGCGGCGAGCAGTACTTC.

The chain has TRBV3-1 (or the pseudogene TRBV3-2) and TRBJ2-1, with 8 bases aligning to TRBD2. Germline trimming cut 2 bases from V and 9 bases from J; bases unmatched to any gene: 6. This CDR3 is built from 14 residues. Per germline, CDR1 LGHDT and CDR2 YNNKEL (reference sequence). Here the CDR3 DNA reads TGTGCCAGCAGCCAATGGCCTAGCGGGTCTGAGCAGTTCTTC. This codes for CASSQWPSGSEQFF.

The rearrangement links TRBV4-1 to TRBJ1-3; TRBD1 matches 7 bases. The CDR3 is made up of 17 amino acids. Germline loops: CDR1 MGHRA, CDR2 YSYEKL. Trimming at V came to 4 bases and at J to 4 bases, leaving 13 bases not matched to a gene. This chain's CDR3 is CASSPTYGQAKGNTIYF. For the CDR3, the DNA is TGCGCCAGCAGCCCAACCTACGGACAGGCGAAAGGAAACACCATATATTTT.

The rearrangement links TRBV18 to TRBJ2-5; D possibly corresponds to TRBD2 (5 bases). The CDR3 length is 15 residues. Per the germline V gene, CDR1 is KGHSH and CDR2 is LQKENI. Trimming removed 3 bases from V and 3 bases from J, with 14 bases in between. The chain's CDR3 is CASSPEVGREETQYF. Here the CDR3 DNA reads TGTGCCAGCTCACCGGAGGTTGGCAGAGAAGAGACCCAGTACTTC.

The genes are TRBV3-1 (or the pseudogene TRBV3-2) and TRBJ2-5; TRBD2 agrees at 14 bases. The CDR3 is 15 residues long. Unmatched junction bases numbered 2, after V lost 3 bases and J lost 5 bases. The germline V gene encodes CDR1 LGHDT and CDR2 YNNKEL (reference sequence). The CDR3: CASSQGLAGVETQYF. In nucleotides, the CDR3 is TGTGCCAGCAGCCAGGGACTAGCGGGAGTTGAGACCCAGTACTTC.

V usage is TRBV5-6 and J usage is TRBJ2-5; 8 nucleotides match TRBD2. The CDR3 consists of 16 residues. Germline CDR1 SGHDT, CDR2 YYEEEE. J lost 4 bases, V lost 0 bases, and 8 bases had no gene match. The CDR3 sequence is CASSLGLAGQGETQYF. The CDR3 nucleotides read TGTGCCAGCAGCTTGGGCCTAGCGGGCCAGGGAGAGACCCAGTACTTC.

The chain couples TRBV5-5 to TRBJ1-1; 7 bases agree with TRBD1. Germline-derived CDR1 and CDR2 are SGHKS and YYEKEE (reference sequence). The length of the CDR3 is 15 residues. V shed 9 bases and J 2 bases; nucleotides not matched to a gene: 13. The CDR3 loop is CATFARDRGNTEAFF. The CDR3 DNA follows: TGTGCCACCTTTGCCCGGGACAGAGGTAACACTGAAGCTTTCTTT. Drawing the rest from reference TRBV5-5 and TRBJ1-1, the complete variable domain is DAGVTQSPTHLIKTRGQQVTLRCSPISGHKSVSWYQQVLGQGPQFIFQYYEKEERGRGNFPDRFSARQFPNYSSELNVNALLLGDSALYLCATFARDRGNTEAFFGQGTRLTVV.

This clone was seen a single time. CDR3 in amino acids: CASSPRLAGGPYTGELFF. Here the CDR3 DNA reads TGTGCCAGCAGCCCTAGACTAGCGGGGGGGCCTTACACCGGGGAGCTGTTTTTT. V is TRBV6-2 or TRBV6-3 and J is TRBJ2-2; 14 nucleotides align to TRBD2. Germline trimming cut 6 bases from V and 3 bases from J; bases unmatched to any gene: 9. The CDR3 is 18 residues long. Germline CDR1 reads MNHEY; CDR2 reads SVGEGT.

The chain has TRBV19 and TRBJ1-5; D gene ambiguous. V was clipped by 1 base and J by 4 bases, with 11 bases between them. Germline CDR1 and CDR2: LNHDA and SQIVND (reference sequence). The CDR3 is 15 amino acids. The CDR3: CASSIGPRGNQPQHF. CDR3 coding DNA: TGTGCCAGTAGTATAGGTCCCCGCGGGAATCAGCCCCAGCATTTT. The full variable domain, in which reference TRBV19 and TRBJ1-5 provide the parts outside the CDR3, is DGGITQSPKYLFRKEGQNVTLSCEQNLNHDAMYWYRQDPGQGLRLIYYSQIVNDFQKGDIAEGYSVSREKKESFPLTVTSAQKNPTAFYLCASSIGPRGNQPQHFGDGTRLSIL.

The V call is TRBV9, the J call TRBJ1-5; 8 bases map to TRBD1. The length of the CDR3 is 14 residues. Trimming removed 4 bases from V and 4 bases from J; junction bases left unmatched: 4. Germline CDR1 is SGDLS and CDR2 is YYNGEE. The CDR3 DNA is TGTGCCAGCAGCAGGGGACAGGTGAATCAGCCCCAGCATTTT. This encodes CASSRGQVNQPQHF. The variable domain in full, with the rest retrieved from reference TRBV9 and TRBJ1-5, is DSGVTQTPKHLITATGQRVTLRCSPRSGDLSVYWYQQSLDQGLQFLIQYYNGEERAKGNILERFSAQQFPDLHSELNLSSLELGDSALYFCASSRGQVNQPQHFGDGTRLSIL.

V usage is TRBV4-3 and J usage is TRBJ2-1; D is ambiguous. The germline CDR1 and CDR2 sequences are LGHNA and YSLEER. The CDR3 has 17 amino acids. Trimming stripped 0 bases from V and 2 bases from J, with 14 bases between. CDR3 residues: CASSQDLVISAYNEQFF. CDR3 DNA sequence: TGCGCCAGCAGCCAAGACCTAGTAATCTCGGCCTACAATGAGCAGTTCTTC.

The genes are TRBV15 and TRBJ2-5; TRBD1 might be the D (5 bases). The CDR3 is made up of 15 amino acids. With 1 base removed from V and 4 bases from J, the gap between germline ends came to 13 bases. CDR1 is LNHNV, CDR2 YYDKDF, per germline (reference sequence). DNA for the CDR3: TGTGCCACCAGCAGAGGATCCGGGCAGGGAGAGACCCAGTACTTC. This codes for CATSRGSGQGETQYF.

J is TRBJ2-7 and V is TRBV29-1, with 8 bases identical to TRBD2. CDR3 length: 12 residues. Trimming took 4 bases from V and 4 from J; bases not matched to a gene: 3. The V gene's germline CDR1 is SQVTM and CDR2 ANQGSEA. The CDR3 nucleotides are TGCAGCGTTGTCGGGGGGGCGTACGAGCAGTACTTC. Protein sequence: CSVVGGAYEQYF.

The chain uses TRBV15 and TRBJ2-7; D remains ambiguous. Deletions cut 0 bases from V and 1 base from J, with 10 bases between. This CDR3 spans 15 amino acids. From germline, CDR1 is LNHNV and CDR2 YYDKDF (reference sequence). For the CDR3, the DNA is TGTGCCACCAGCAGAGATCCAGGTTTTTCCTACGAGCAGTACTTC. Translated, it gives CATSRDPGFSYEQYF.

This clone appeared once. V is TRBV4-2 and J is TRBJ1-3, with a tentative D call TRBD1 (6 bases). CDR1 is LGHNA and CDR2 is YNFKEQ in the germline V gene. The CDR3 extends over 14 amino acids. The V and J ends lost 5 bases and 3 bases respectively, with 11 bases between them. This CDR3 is CASSDRTDGNTIYF. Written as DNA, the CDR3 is TGTGCCAGCAGCGACCGGACAGATGGAAACACCATATATTTT.

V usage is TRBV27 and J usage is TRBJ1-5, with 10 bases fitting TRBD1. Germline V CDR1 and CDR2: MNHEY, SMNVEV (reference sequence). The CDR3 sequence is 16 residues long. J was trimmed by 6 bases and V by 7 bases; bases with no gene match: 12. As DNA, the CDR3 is TGTGCCAGCACACGAACCGGGACAGGGGCGGGTCAGCCCCAGCATTTT. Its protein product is CASTRTGTGAGQPQHF.